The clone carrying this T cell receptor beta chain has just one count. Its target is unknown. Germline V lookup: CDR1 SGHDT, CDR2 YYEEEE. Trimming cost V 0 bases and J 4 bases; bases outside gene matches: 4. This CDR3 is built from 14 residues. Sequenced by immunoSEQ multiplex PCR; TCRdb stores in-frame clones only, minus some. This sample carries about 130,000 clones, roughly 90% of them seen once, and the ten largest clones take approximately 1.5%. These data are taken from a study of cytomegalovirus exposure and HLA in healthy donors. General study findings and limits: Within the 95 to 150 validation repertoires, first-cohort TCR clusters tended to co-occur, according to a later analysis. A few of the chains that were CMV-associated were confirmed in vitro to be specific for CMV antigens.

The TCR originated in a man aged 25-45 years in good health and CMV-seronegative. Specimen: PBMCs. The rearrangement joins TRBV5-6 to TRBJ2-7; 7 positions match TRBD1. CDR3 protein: CASSLGTGRYEQYF. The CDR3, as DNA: TGTGCCAGCAGCTTGGGGACAGGAAGATACGAGCAGTACTTC.